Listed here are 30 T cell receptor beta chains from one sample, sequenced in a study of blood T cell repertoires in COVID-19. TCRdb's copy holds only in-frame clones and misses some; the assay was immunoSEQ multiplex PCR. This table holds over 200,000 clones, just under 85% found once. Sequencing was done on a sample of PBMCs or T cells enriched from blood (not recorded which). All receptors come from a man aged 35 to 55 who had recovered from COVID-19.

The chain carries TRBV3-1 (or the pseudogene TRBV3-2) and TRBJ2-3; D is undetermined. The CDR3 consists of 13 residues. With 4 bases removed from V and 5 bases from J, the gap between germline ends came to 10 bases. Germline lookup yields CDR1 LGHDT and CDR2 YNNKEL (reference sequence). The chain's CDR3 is CASSLTYRDTQYF. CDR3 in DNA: TGTGCCAGCAGCCTAACCTATCGAGATACGCAGTATTTT.

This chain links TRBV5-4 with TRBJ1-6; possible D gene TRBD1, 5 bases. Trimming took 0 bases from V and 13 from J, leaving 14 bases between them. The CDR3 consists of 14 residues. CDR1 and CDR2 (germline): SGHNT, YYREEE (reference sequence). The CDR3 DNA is TGTGCCAGCAGCTTGGTACCCGCGGGGGGGCCCCTCCACTTT. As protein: CASSLVPAGGPLHF.

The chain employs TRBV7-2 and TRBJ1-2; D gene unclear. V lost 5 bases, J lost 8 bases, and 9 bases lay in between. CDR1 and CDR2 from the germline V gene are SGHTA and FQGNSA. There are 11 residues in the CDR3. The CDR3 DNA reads TGTGCCAGCAGCGGCGGAGGGGGCTACACCTTC. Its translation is CASSGGGGYTF. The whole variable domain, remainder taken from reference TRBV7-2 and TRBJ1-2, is GAGVSQSPSNKVTEKGKDVELRCDPISGHTALYWYRQSLGQGLEFLIYFQGNSAPDKSGLPSDRFSAERTGGSVSTLTIQRTQQEDSAVYLCASSGGGGYTFGSGTRLTVV.

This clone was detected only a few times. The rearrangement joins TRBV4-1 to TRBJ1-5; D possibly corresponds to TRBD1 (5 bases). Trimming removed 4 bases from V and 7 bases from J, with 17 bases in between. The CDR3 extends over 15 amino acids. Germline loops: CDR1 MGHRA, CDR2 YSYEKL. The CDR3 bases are TGCGCCAGCAGCCGCTCACAAGGAGGGGACCAGCCCCAGCATTTT. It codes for CASSRSQGGDQPQHF.

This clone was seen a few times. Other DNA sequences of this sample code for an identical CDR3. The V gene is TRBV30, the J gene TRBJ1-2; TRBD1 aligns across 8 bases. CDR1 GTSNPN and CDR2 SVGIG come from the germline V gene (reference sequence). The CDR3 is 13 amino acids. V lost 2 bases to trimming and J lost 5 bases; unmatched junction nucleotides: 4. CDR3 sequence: CAWSRDRPYGYTF. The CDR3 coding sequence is TGTGCCTGGAGTAGGGACAGGCCATATGGCTACACCTTC. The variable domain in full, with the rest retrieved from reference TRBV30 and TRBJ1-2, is SQTIHQWPATLVQPVGSPLSLECTVEGTSNPNLYWYRQAAGRGLQLLFYSVGIGQISSEVPQNLSASRPQDRQFILSSKKLLLSDSGFYLCAWSRDRPYGYTFGSGTRLTVV.

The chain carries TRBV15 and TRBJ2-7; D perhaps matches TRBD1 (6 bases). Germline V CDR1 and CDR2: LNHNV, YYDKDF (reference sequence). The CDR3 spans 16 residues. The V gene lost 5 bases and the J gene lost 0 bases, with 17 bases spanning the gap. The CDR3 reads CATSPRRTGSSYEQYF. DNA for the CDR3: TGTGCCACCAGCCCACGTAGAACAGGGTCCTCCTACGAGCAGTACTTC.

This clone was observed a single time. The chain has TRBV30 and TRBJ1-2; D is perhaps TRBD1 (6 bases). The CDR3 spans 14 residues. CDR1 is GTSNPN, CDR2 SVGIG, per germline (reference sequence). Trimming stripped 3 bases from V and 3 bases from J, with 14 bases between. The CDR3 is CAWRGGAGDYGYTF. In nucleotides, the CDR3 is TGTGCCTGGAGGGGGGGGGCGGGTGACTATGGCTACACCTTC.

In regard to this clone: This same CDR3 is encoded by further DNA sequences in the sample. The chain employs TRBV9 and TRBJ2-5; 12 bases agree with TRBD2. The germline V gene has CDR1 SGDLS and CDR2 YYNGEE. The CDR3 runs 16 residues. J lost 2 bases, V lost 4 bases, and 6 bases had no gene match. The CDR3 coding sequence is TGTGCCAGCAGCTCCAGGACTAGCGGGGCTCAAGAGACCCAGTACTTC. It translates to CASSSRTSGAQETQYF.

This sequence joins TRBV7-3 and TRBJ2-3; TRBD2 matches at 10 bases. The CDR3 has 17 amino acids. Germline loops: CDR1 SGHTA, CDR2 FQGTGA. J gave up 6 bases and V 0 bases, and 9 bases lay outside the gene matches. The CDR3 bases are TGTGCCAGCAGCTTAACCCCAGCTAGCGGGGGATGGGATACGCAGTATTTT. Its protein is CASSLTPASGGWDTQYF.

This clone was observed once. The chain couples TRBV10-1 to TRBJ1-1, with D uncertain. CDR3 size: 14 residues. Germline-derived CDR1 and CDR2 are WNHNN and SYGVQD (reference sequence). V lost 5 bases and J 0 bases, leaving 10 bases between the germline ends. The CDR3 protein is CASSPDTMNTEAFF. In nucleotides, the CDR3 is TGCGCCAGCAGTCCTGACACGATGAACACTGAAGCTTTCTTT.

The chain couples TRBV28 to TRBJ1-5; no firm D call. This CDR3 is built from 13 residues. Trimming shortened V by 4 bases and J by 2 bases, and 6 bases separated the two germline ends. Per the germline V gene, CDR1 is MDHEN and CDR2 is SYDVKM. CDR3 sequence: CASSSGGNQPQHF. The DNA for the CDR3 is TGTGCCAGCAGTTCGGGAGGCAATCAGCCCCAGCATTTT.

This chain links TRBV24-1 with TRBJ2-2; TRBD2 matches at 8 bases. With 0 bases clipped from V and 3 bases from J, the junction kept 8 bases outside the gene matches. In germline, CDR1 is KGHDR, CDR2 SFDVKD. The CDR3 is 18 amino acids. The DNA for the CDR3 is TGTGCCACCAGTGATTTGGGACTGGCGGGGGGACACACCGGGGAGCTGTTTTTT. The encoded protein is CATSDLGLAGGHTGELFF.

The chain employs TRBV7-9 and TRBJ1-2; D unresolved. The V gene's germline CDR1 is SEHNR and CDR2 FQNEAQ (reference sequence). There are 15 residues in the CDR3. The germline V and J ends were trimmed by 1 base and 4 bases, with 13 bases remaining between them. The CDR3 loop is CASSLEYSGAYGYTF. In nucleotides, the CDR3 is TGTGCCAGCAGCTTAGAATACTCCGGTGCCTATGGCTACACCTTC.

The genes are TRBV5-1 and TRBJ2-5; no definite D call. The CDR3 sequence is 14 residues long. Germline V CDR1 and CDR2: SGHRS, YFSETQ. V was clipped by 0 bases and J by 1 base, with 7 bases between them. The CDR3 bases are TGCGCCAGCAGCTTGGTGTTAGCCCAAGAGACCCAGTACTTC. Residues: CASSLVLAQETQYF.

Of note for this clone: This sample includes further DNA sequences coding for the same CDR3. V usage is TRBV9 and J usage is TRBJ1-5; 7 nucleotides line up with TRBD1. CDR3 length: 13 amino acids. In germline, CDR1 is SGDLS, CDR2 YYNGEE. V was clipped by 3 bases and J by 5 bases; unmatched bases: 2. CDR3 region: CASSATGDQPQHF. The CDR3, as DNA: TGTGCCAGCAGCGCAACAGGGGATCAGCCCCAGCATTTT.

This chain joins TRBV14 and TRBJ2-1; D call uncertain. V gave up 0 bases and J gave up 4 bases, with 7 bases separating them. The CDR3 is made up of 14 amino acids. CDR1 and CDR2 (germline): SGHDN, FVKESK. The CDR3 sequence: CASSQDVRYNEQFF. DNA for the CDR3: TGTGCCAGCAGCCAAGATGTGAGGTACAATGAGCAGTTCTTC.

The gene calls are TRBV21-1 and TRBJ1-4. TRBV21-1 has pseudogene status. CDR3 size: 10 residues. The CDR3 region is CASSRVELFF. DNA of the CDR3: TGTGCCAGCAGCCGGGTCGAACTGTTTTTT.

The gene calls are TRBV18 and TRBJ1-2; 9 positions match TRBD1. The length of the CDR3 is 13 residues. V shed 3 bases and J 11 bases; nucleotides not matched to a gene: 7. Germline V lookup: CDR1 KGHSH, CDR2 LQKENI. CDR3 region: CASSPGQGLWYTF. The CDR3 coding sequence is TGTGCCAGCTCACCGGGACAGGGATTGTGGTACACCTTC.

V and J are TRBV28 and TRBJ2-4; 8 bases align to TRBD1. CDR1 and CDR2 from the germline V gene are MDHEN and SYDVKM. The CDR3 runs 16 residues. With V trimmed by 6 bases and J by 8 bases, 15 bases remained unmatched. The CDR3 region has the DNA TGTGCCAGCAGGTTAGGAGCCCGGGGACAGGACCACATTCAGTACTTC. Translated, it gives CASRLGARGQDHIQYF.

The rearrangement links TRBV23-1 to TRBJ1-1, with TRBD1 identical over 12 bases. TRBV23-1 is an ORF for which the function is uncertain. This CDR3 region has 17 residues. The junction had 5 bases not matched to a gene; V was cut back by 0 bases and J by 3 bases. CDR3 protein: CASSQSGQGARDTEAFF. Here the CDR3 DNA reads TGCGCCAGCAGTCAATCGGGACAGGGGGCAAGGGACACTGAAGCTTTCTTT.

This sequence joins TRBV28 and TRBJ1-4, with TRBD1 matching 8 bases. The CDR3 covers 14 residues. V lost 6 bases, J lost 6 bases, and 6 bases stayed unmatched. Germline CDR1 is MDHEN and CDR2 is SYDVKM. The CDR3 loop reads CASRPSTGDEKLFF. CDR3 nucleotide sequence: TGTGCCAGCAGACCTTCGACAGGGGATGAAAAACTGTTTTTT.

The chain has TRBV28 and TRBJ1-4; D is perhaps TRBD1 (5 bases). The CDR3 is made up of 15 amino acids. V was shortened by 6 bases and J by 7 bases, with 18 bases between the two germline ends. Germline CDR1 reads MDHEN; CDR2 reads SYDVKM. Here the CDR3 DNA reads TGTGCCAGCAGCCTCCAAGGAGGGGCGGCTGAAAAACTGTTTTTT. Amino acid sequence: CASSLQGGAAEKLFF.

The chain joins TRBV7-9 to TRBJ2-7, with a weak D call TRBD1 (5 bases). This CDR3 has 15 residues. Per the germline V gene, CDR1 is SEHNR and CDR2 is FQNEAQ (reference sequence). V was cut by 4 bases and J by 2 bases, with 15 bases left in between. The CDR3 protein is CASSSPDNAAYEQYF. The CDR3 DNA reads TGTGCCAGCAGCTCACCGGACAATGCGGCCTACGAGCAGTACTTC. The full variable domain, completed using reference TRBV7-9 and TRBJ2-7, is DTGVSQNPRHKITKRGQNVTFRCDPISEHNRLYWYRQTLGQGPEFLTYFQNEAQLEKSRLLSDRFSAERPKGSFSTLEIQRTEQGDSAMYLCASSSPDNAAYEQYFGPGTRLTVT.

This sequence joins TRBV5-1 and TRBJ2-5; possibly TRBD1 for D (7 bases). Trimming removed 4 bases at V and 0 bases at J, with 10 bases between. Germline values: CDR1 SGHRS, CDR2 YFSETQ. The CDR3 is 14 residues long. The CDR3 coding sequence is TGCGCCAGCAGCGCGGGGACAGACCAAGAGACCCAGTACTTC. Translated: CASSAGTDQETQYF.

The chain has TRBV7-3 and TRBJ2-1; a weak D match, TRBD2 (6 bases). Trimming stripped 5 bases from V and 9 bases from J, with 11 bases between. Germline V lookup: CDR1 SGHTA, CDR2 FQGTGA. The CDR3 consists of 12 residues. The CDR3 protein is CASSVGGGEQFF. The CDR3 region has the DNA TGTGCCAGCAGCGTCGGGGGAGGTGAGCAGTTCTTC.

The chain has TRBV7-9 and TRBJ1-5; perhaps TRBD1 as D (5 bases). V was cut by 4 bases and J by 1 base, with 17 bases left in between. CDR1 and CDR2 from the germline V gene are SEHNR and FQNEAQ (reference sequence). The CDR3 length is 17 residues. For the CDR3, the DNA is TGTGCCAGCAGCTCCTCCCCCACAGGTTTCAGCAATCAGCCCCAGCATTTT. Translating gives CASSSSPTGFSNQPQHF.

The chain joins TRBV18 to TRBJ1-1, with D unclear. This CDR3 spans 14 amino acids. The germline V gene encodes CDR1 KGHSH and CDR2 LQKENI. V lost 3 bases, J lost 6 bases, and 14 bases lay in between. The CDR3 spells CASSPLISSAEAFF. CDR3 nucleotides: TGTGCCAGCTCACCGTTGATTAGTTCCGCTGAAGCTTTCTTT.

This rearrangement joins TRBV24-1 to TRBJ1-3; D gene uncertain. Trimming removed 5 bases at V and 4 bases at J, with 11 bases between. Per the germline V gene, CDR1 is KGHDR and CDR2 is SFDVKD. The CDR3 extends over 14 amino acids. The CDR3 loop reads CATSAASDGNTIYF. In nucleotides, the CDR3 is TGTGCCACCAGTGCGGCTAGCGACGGAAACACCATATATTTT.

CDR3 sequence (DNA): TGTGCCAGCAGCCCCCGACAGGGATACTCACCCCTCCACTTT. As protein: CASSPRQGYSPLHF. The chain recombines TRBV7-3 with TRBJ1-6, with TRBD1 matching 7 bases. Per the germline V gene, CDR1 is SGHTA and CDR2 is FQGTGA. V shed 5 bases and J 10 bases; nucleotides not matched to a gene: 8. The CDR3 totals 14 residues.

The CDR3 is CASSFYGQTEAFF. CDR3 DNA sequence: TGTGCCAGCAGTTTTTATGGGCAGACAGAAGCTTTCTTT. The V gene is TRBV12-3 or TRBV12-4, the J gene TRBJ1-1, with D unclear. CDR3 size: 13 residues. Trimming removed 3 bases from V and 8 bases from J, with 13 bases in between.